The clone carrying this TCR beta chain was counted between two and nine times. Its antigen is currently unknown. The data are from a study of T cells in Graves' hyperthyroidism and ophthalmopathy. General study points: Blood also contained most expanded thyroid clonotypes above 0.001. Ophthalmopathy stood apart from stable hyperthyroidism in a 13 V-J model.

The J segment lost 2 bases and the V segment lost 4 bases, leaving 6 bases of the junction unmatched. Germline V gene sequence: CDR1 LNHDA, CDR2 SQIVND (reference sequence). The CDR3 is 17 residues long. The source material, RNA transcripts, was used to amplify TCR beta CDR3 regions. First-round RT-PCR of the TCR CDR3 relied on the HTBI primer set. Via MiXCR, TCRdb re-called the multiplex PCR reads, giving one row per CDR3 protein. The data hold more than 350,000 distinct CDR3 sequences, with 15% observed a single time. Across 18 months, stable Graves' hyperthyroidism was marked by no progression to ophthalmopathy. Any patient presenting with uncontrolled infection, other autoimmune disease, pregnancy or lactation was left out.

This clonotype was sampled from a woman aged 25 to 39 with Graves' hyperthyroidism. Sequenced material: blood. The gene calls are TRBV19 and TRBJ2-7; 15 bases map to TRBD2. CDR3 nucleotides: TGTGCCAGTAGTACTTCCCGGACTAGCGGGAGGGCCTACGAGCAGTACTTC. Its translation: CASSTSRTSGRAYEQYF.